This TCR beta chain came from a study of beta chain features in type 1 diabetes (dated by TCRdb to the late 2010s). Study-wide context: Patients and healthy donors did not differ in mean age, gender distribution, total cell number or subset yield. A total of around 110,000,000 sorted cells were examined across all samples, and RNA yield correlated strongly with the number of cells per subset. In the study, TCRB repertoires of sorted circulating CD4+ T cell subsets from recently diagnosed type 1 diabetes patients were compared with those of matched healthy donors. Whereas all 28 donors provided naive and central memory subsets, regulatory and stem cell-like memory subsets were isolated from just 8 patients and roughly eight healthy donors. Results the study describes overall, beyond this receptor: Shorter templates might have been favored by PCR, but patient and control samples were amplified and corrected together, so both groups would have been affected equally by any skew. At VDJ recombination sites, type 1 diabetes patients had fewer insertions and more deleted nucleotides, which implies abnormalities in thymic rearrangement. In all four CD4+ subsets, TCRB CDR3 length was moderately but significantly shorter in type 1 diabetes patients. Only small numbers of individuals were included in the HLA sub-analyses, which left unresolved whether HLA type had any influence on TCRB rearrangement. Naive, central memory and regulatory TCRB repertoires appeared more similar among patients than among healthy donors. Because cDNA was sequenced instead of genomic DNA, highly expressing activated cells could be over-represented, though the groups showed no difference in activation or CD3 levels.

This clone came up a few times. Its recognized antigen is unknown. The sample holds no much larger clone one base away, and base qualities are not on file. A single peripheral blood draw of approximately 120 mL on average was collected from each donor into heparinised tubes. Using a panel that included CD45RO, CCR7, CD25, CD127, CD95 and CD27, naive, central memory, regulatory and stem cell-like memory CD4+ T cells were sorted on a BD FACSAria II. A purity above 95% was achieved for all sorted populations. PBMCs were separated immediately by Lymphoprep density gradient centrifugation and were stained directly, without being cultured. So that batch effects would be minimized, each experiment stained and sorted samples in pairs, pairing one healthy donor with one patient. The entire isolated RNA was reverse transcribed using the High Capacity cDNA Reverse Transcription Kit, and thus expressed TCRB transcripts were sequenced. Naive, central memory and regulatory T cell samples underwent deep immunoSEQ sequencing, averaging about 3.3 million total reads per sample. After sorted cells were lysed in RLT buffer, RNA was extracted with DNase-treated RNeasy Micro or Mini kits, with the choice depending on cell number. To prevent cross-contamination, every cell subset was processed on its own, while patient and healthy donor samples were processed together. The immunoSEQ multiplex PCR was used to amplify TCRB sequences from cDNA, yielding 87-bp fragments that span the CDR3 region. Amplicons were sequenced on the Illumina HiSeq platform. As for the original processing: PCR bias was computationally corrected using synthetic template baselines, reads within Hamming distance 2 were collapsed, and singletons that could not be merged were discarded. By aligning reads against IMGT, V, D and J genes, CDR3 length, and insertions or deletions at six rearrangement sites were assigned. Within each subset, clonotype counts were normalized to sorted cell number, and only after that were true diversity and Gini coefficients computed with the tcR R package. Repertoire sharing was quantified using the overlap coefficient calculated on TCRB nucleotide sequences. TCRdb provides this immuneACCESS table in a form limited to in-frame rearrangements. Some clones are lacking; in checked studies, under half of them reflect an unresolved V gene, and why the rest are absent is not known. D and trimming come from the DNA, and the V and J calls and clone size come from that table. The sample table lists approximately 170,000 clones, 7.8% of them with a count of one. About 1% of the sample is in the top ten clones.

The TCR sequence derives from a middle-aged woman with type 1 diabetes. Sequencing was performed on central memory CD4+ T cells from blood.

The DNA sequence is as follows: TGTGCCAGCAGCGCCGGGACAGTCCCCTACGAGCAGTACTTC. Translated, this is CASSAGTVPYEQYF. Here the chain combines TRBV9 and TRBJ2-7; 7 bases in between match TRBD1. V and J are trimmed by 3 bases and 2 bases, and the gene matches miss 5 bases of the junction. Measured from the cysteine to the phenylalanine, the CDR3 is 14 residues long. The sequence is cut down to CDR3 DNA, 42 bases in frame from base 1. CDR1 SGDLS and CDR2 YYNGEE are derived from the germline V gene.